Presented here are 13 T cell receptor beta chains from one specimen sequenced in a study of cytomegalovirus exposure and HLA in healthy donors. Use of 60 Vbeta and 13 Jbeta primers characterized the PCR. The assay was immunoSEQ multiplex PCR, and TCRdb's table has in-frame clones only and misses some. The repertoire includes 150,000 to 180,000 clones, around 79% of them detected once, and roughly 7.7% sits in the top ten. Input material: PBMCs. The receptors originated from a young man in good health and CMV-seropositive.

This clone was seen a few times. J is TRBJ2-7 and V is TRBV6-1, with a possible D match to TRBD1 (6 bases). The CDR3 loop spans 15 amino acids. Germline V CDR1 and CDR2: MNHNS, SASEGT. V was cut by 5 bases and J by 2 bases, with 16 bases left in between. The CDR3 region is CASSPSGTSPYEQYF. As DNA, the CDR3 is TGTGCCAGCAGTCCTTCCGGGACATCACCCTACGAGCAGTACTTC.

CDR3 amino acids: CASGHRERTYGYTF. The CDR3 DNA reads TGCGCCAGCGGGCACAGGGAGAGGACCTATGGCTACACCTTC. The chain couples TRBV23-1 to TRBJ1-2; TRBD1 is a possible D gene (6 bases). TRBV23-1 is sorted into the ORF group, with uncertain function. Trimming shortened V by 8 bases and J by 4 bases, and 17 bases separated the two germline ends. The CDR3 totals 14 residues.

This clone was picked up one time. The chain has TRBV11-3 and TRBJ2-1; 9 positions match TRBD1. The CDR3 extends over 18 amino acids. The germline CDR1 and CDR2 sequences are SGHNT and YENEEA. Losses at the gene ends were 0 bases for V and 4 bases for J; bases not matched to a gene: 10. The CDR3, as DNA: TGTGCCAGCAGCTTAGACGGGACCGGGACAGGGCATTACAATGAGCAGTTCTTC. Translated, it gives CASSLDGTGTGHYNEQFF.

This chain connects TRBV19 to TRBJ2-3, with a possible D match to TRBD2 (6 bases). The ends were cut back, 6 bases at V and 4 bases at J, with 11 bases in the middle. Germline lookup yields CDR1 LNHDA and CDR2 SQIVND (reference sequence). CDR3 length equals 13 residues. DNA for the CDR3: TGTGCCAGTAGGCGGGGTAGGGCAGATACGCAGTATTTT. Its protein is CASRRGRADTQYF.

Remarks on this clone: Other nucleotide sequences from this sample produce the same CDR3. The rearrangement joins TRBV7-9 to TRBJ2-1, with 11 bases fitting TRBD2. Germline V gene lookup returns CDR1 SEHNR and CDR2 FQNEAQ (reference sequence). V gave up 5 bases and J gave up 3 bases; unmatched junction bases: 3. The CDR3 loop spans 15 amino acids. The CDR3 DNA reads TGTGCCAGCAGCCTGGGACTAGCGGTCTACAATGAGCAGTTCTTC. Translating it yields CASSLGLAVYNEQFF.

J is TRBJ1-1 and V is TRBV7-9; TRBD1 matches 9 bases. The CDR3 covers 14 residues. The V gene's germline CDR1 is SEHNR and CDR2 FQNEAQ (reference sequence). The junction had 5 bases not matched to a gene; V was cut back by 5 bases and J by 4 bases. The CDR3 sequence is CASSLGQGPTEAFF. CDR3 coding DNA: TGTGCCAGCAGCCTCGGACAGGGGCCCACTGAAGCTTTCTTT. Full variable domain (outside the CDR3, taken from reference TRBV7-9 and TRBJ1-1): DTGVSQNPRHKITKRGQNVTFRCDPISEHNRLYWYRQTLGQGPEFLTYFQNEAQLEKSRLLSDRFSAERPKGSFSTLEIQRTEQGDSAMYLCASSLGQGPTEAFFGQGTRLTVV.

The rearrangement links TRBV7-8 to TRBJ2-7; D may be TRBD2 (6 bases). Trimming cost V 4 bases and J 0 bases, with 13 bases left between them. The CDR3 has 15 residues. CDR1 is SGHVS, CDR2 FQNEAQ, per germline. In nucleotides, the CDR3 is TGTGCCAGCAGCTCCTCGCGGGGAAGCTCCTACGAGCAGTACTTC. It encodes CASSSSRGSSYEQYF.

V and J are TRBV10-3 and TRBJ2-5; D possibly corresponds to TRBD2 (6 bases). The germline V gene encodes CDR1 ENHRY and CDR2 SYGVKD. The CDR3 spans 15 residues. Trimming removed 10 bases at V and 5 bases at J, with 23 bases between. The CDR3 nucleotides read TGTGCCACAGTCCGCGGAGGGCAGGATGAGGAGACCCAGTACTTC. As protein: CATVRGGQDEETQYF.

Worth noting for this clone: The same CDR3 also results from other DNA sequences found in this sample. The chain employs TRBV20-1 and TRBJ2-7; 7 bases agree with TRBD2. This CDR3 is 11 amino acids long. Losses at the gene ends were 3 bases for V and 7 bases for J; bases not matched to a gene: 3. Per germline, CDR1 DFQATT and CDR2 SNEGSKA (reference sequence). CDR3 loop: CSASGGGEQYF. The CDR3 region has the DNA TGCAGTGCTAGTGGGGGGGGTGAGCAGTACTTC.

This clone was picked up one time. The rearrangement links TRBV29-1 to TRBJ2-4, with 8 bases matching TRBD1. The CDR3 runs to 10 residues. The ends lost 4 bases at V and 12 bases at J; junction bases unmatched: 2. Germline V gene sequence: CDR1 SQVTM, CDR2 ANQGSEA. DNA of the CDR3: TGCAGCGTTGTCAGGGGGCATCAGTACTTC. It specifies CSVVRGHQYF.

The chain uses TRBV28 and TRBJ2-7, with D possibly matching TRBD2 (6 bases). Germline CDR1 MDHEN, CDR2 SYDVKM. The germline V and J ends were trimmed by 7 bases and 3 bases, with 16 bases remaining between them. The CDR3 has 14 residues. CDR3 amino acids: CASTAWQGLYEQYF. The CDR3 DNA sequence: TGTGCCAGCACCGCCTGGCAGGGACTCTACGAGCAGTACTTC.

This clone came up a few times. V usage is TRBV5-1 and J usage is TRBJ1-1, with 9 bases matching TRBD1. The CDR3 extends over 13 amino acids. CDR1 and CDR2 from the germline V gene are SGHRS and YFSETQ. V lost 3 bases, J lost 7 bases, and 4 bases stayed unmatched. The CDR3 reads CASSSQGASEAFF. The CDR3, as DNA: TGCGCCAGCAGCTCACAGGGGGCAAGTGAAGCTTTCTTT. Full variable domain (missing parts from reference TRBV5-1 and TRBJ1-1): KAGVTQTPRYLIKTRGQQVTLSCSPISGHRSVSWYQQTPGQGLQFLFEYFSETQRNKGNFPGRFSGRQFSNSRSEMNVSTLELGDSALYLCASSSQGASEAFFGQGTRLTVV.

The chain couples TRBV28 to TRBJ2-3; D is undetermined. Trimming left V 6 bases short and J 5 bases short, with 18 bases between. The CDR3 is made up of 15 amino acids. Germline CDR1 MDHEN, CDR2 SYDVKM. The CDR3 loop reads CASSPLHRPGDTQYF. CDR3 coding DNA: TGTGCCAGCAGCCCCCTGCACCGCCCGGGAGATACGCAGTATTTT.